The 9 T cell receptor beta chains listed next were all sequenced from one sample in a study of blood T cell repertoires in COVID-19. Method: immunoSEQ multiplex PCR; TCRdb's copy keeps in-frame clones and lacks some. This sample yields a few hundred thousand clones, of which 85% are seen a single time; 2% to 3% belongs to the top ten. Input material: PBMCs or T cells enriched from blood (not recorded which). These receptors were taken from a woman aged 45-60 years who had recovered from COVID-19.

This clone was recorded only once. The gene calls are TRBV11-2 and TRBJ2-7, with 10 bases fitting TRBD2. Germline V gene lookup returns CDR1 SGHAT and CDR2 FQNNGV. CDR3 length: 17 residues. The ends lost 1 base at V and 0 bases at J; junction bases unmatched: 6. The CDR3 DNA is TGTGCCAGCAGCTTAGGACCGACTAGCGGGTACTCCTACGAGCAGTACTTC. Its protein is CASSLGPTSGYSYEQYF.

The rearrangement joins TRBV4-1 to TRBJ1-3; perhaps TRBD1 as D (6 bases). The CDR3 is 17 residues long. Germline CDR1 is MGHRA and CDR2 is YSYEKL. The V end lost 4 bases, the J end lost 0 bases, and 16 bases lay between the germline ends. The CDR3 nucleotides read TGCGCCAGCAGCCGGAGACAGGCGGAACTCTCTGGAAACACCATATATTTT. It specifies CASSRRQAELSGNTIYF.

The chain links TRBV9 to TRBJ1-1, with TRBD1 as a possible D gene (6 bases). V was shortened by 3 bases and J by 1 base, with 10 bases between the two germline ends. This CDR3 contains 14 residues. From germline, CDR1 is SGDLS and CDR2 YYNGEE. The CDR3 here is CASSALQGNTEAFF. For the CDR3, the DNA is TGTGCCAGCAGCGCCCTACAGGGGAACACTGAAGCTTTCTTT.

This clone was counted between two and nine times. DNA for the CDR3: TGTGCCAGCAGTTCAACTAGGCGAGGGGAGCTGTTTTTT. Amino acid sequence: CASSSTRRGELFF. This chain joins TRBV27 and TRBJ2-2; D perhaps matches TRBD2 (5 bases). The V and J ends lost 4 bases and 8 bases respectively, with 11 bases between them. Germline values: CDR1 MNHEY, CDR2 SMNVEV (reference sequence). The CDR3 loop spans 13 amino acids.

The chain uses TRBV7-2 and TRBJ1-1, with TRBD1 matching over 9 bases. Germline values: CDR1 SGHTA, CDR2 FQGNSA. Trimming cost V 5 bases and J 3 bases; bases outside gene matches: 4. The CDR3 is 14 residues long. The chain's CDR3 is CASSPQGADTEAFF. CDR3 in DNA: TGTGCCAGCAGCCCACAGGGGGCTGACACTGAAGCTTTCTTT.

There are a few counts of this clone. The chain links TRBV5-6 to TRBJ1-2; D is ambiguous. V lost 1 base to trimming and J lost 8 bases, with 6 bases between them. Germline loops: CDR1 SGHDT, CDR2 YYEEEE. The CDR3 has 11 residues. The CDR3 DNA reads TGTGCCAGCAGCTTGATGGGCGGCTACACCTTC. It specifies CASSLMGGYTF.

The rearrangement joins TRBV2 to TRBJ2-7, with a weak D call TRBD1 (6 bases). The CDR3 is 14 residues long. V shed 6 bases and J shed 0 bases, with 12 bases lying between them. The germline CDR1 and CDR2 sequences are SNHLY and FYNNEI. This chain's CDR3 is CASRLQGSSYEQYF. The CDR3 DNA reads as TGTGCCAGCAGGCTACAGGGAAGCTCCTACGAGCAGTACTTC.

At least ten counts were recorded for this clone. This sample also contains other DNA sequences that code for the same CDR3. The CDR3 here is CASRTTGGRETQYF. In DNA, the CDR3 is TGTGCCAGCAGAACAACAGGGGGCAGAGAGACCCAGTACTTC. This chain links TRBV6-5 with TRBJ2-5; TRBD1 matches 9 bases. Germline loops: CDR1 MNHEY, CDR2 SVGAGI. V lost 6 bases, J lost 4 bases, and 6 bases stayed unmatched. The CDR3 spans 14 residues.

The chain recombines TRBV5-4 with TRBJ2-5; D is unclear. The CDR3 length is 16 residues. The germline gives CDR1 SGHNT, CDR2 YYREEE (reference sequence). V was trimmed by 0 bases and J by 2 bases, leaving 14 bases between them. The CDR3 region has the DNA TGTGCCAGCAGCTTGGGTGGCGTAAGCGTACAAGAGACCCAGTACTTC. This encodes CASSLGGVSVQETQYF.